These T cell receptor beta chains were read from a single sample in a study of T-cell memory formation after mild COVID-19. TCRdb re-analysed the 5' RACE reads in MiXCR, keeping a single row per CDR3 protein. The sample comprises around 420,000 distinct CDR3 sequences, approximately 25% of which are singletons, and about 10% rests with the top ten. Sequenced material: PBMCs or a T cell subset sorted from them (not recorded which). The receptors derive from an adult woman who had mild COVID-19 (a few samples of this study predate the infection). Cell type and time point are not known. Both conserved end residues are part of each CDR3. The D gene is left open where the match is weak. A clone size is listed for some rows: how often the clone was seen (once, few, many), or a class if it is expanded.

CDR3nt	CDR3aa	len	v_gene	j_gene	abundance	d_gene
TGCGCCAGCAGCTCGGGGACGCTCGGAGGGGAGCAGTACTTC	CASSSGTLGGEQYF	14	TRBV4-1	TRBJ2-7	few	NA
TGTGCCACCAGTGATGTCGGGACAGGGGGCTACGAGCAGTACTTC	CATSDVGTGGYEQYF	15	TRBV24-1	TRBJ2-7	NA	TRBD1
TGTGCCAGCAGACCCAGCGGGGGCACTGAAGCTTTCTTT	CASRPSGGTEAFF	13	TRBV7-3	TRBJ1-1	few	NA
TGTGCCACCAGCAGACCGCGTAACAGCAATCAGCCCCAGCATTTT	CATSRPRNSNQPQHF	15	TRBV15	TRBJ1-5	few	NA
TGTGCCACCAGTGATTCGGCATGGGGGAGTACGCAGTATTTT	CATSDSAWGSTQYF	14	TRBV24-1	TRBJ2-3	few	NA
TGTGCCAGCAGTATCAGCTTCGGGGTTGGTGAAGCTTTCTTT	CASSISFGVGEAFF	14	TRBV7-8	TRBJ1-1	NA	NA
TGTGCCAGCGATTCGGAGGGCTACGAGCAGTACTTC	CASDSEGYEQYF	12	TRBV7-9	TRBJ2-7	NA	NA
TGTGCCAGCTCACTCTCGGGGCAGGGTGATGGCTACACCTTC	CASSLSGQGDGYTF	14	TRBV18	TRBJ1-2	NA	NA
TGTGCCAGCAGTTACAACAGGGACTATGGCTACACCTTC	CASSYNRDYGYTF	13	TRBV6-6	TRBJ1-2	NA	NA
TGCAGTGTTTCCGGGAGGGACGCTTTCTTT	CSVSGRDAFF	10	TRBV20-1	TRBJ1-1	NA	NA
TGTGCCAGTACCTATGGAGGGGGAGAAGAGACCCAGTACTTC	CASTYGGGEETQYF	14	TRBV19	TRBJ2-5	once	NA
TGTGCCAGCAGCTCCCCCAGGGGTCAGCGACTAGCGGTCTACGAGCAGTACTTC	CASSSPRGQRLAVYEQYF	18	TRBV5-8	TRBJ2-7	NA	TRBD2
TGTGCCACCAGATACACAGGGGGGACCTACGAGCAGTACTTC	CATRYTGGTYEQYF	14	TRBV15	TRBJ2-7	NA	TRBD1
TGTGCCAGTTATAGGAGGGGCGGTGGCTACACCTTC	CASYRRGGGYTF	12	TRBV3-1	TRBJ1-2	few	NA
TGCAGCGTCGCTGGACAGGGGAATAATGAAAAACTGTTTTTT	CSVAGQGNNEKLFF	14	TRBV29-1	TRBJ1-4	NA	TRBD1
TGTGCCAGCAGCCCCCTGACTAGCGGGGAAGAGACCCAGTACTTC	CASSPLTSGEETQYF	15	TRBV7-9	TRBJ2-5	few	TRBD2
TGTGCCAGCAGCCTCTCGGACACGATAAATTCACCCCTCCACTTT	CASSLSDTINSPLHF	15	TRBV12-3/TRBV12-4	TRBJ1-6	NA	NA
TGTGCCAGCACTCCTCAGACTAGCGGGTACACAGATACGCAGTATTTT	CASTPQTSGYTDTQYF	16	TRBV27	TRBJ2-3	few	TRBD2
TGTGCCAGCAGCCTGGGCACGATGGGGGAGCAGTACTTC	CASSLGTMGEQYF	13	TRBV6-2/TRBV6-3	TRBJ2-7	NA	NA
TGTGCCAGCAGCTTAGCGTACAGGCTAGCCGGGACAGATACGCAGTATTTT	CASSLAYRLAGTDTQYF	17	TRBV7-8	TRBJ2-3	NA	NA
TGTGCCAGCAGCTTAGGAGGCGGCCGGATGGGGTACTACGAGCAGTACTTC	CASSLGGGRMGYYEQYF	17	TRBV7-6	TRBJ2-7	once	NA
TGTGCCTGGAGTGTGAGGTTCGATGAGCAGTTCTTC	CAWSVRFDEQFF	12	TRBV30	TRBJ2-1	NA	NA
TGTGCCAGCAGTGAGAGGGACAGGGGTCGGCAAGAGACCCAGTACTTC	CASSERDRGRQETQYF	16	TRBV2	TRBJ2-5	NA	TRBD1
TGTGCCAGCAGTTTGGGGGACGGTAGGGATCAGCCCCAGCATTTT	CASSLGDGRDQPQHF	15	TRBV12-3/TRBV12-4	TRBJ1-5	few	NA
TGTGCCAGCAGTCCCTGGCAGCGGGGTTACAATGAGCAGTTCTTC	CASSPWQRGYNEQFF	15	TRBV6-2/TRBV6-3	TRBJ2-1	few	TRBD2
TGCGCCAGCAGCTTTGCCAGCTTTAATGAAAAACTGTTTTTT	CASSFASFNEKLFF	14	TRBV5-1	TRBJ1-4	few	NA
TGTGCCAGCAGTGCTCGGGTAGCGGGAAACAATGAGCAGTTCTTC	CASSARVAGNNEQFF	15	TRBV25-1	TRBJ2-1	few	TRBD2
TGTGCCAGCAGCCCACCGGGGATAGCGGGGGGGCAGGATACGCAGTATTTT	CASSPPGIAGGQDTQYF	17	TRBV7-2	TRBJ2-3	few	TRBD2
TGTGCCATCAGTGACCACCCTAGGGACAGACCCCGAGGGGAGCAGTACTTC	CAISDHPRDRPRGEQYF	17	TRBV10-3	TRBJ2-7	many	TRBD1
TGTGCCAGCAGTTGGGGATTTGAGGGCCTCAATGAGCAGTTCTTC	CASSWGFEGLNEQFF	15	TRBV6-5	TRBJ2-1	NA	NA
TGTGCCAGCAGCCCCAGCGGGGGGCCTTCGTACAATGAGCAGTTCTTC	CASSPSGGPSYNEQFF	16	TRBV7-8	TRBJ2-1	few	TRBD2
TGTGCCAGCAGCCCCCCGTCAGTACACACTGAAGCTTTCTTT	CASSPPSVHTEAFF	14	TRBV7-6	TRBJ1-1	NA	NA
TGTGCCAGCAGTCCCTGGATGGGCCAAGAGACCCAGTACTTC	CASSPWMGQETQYF	14	TRBV12-3/TRBV12-4	TRBJ2-5	few	NA
TGCGCCAGCAGCCAAGCTTCCCTCAATCAGCCCCAGCATTTT	CASSQASLNQPQHF	14	TRBV4-1	TRBJ1-5	few	NA
TGTGCCAGCTCACCAACAAGGGGGGAGACCCAGTACTTC	CASSPTRGETQYF	13	TRBV18	TRBJ2-5	NA	NA
TGCGCCAGCAGCATCACAGGGACAGGGTACGAGCAGTACTTC	CASSITGTGYEQYF	14	TRBV5-1	TRBJ2-7	NA	TRBD1
TGCAGTGCTAGATATGGGACCTTCAATGAAAAACTGTTTTTT	CSARYGTFNEKLFF	14	TRBV20-1	TRBJ1-4	few	NA
TGCAGCGTGTGGGGACGGCTGAACACTGAAGCTTTCTTT	CSVWGRLNTEAFF	13	TRBV29-1	TRBJ1-1	NA	NA
TGTGCCATCAGTGGGGGAGATACGCAGTATTTT	CAISGGDTQYF	11	TRBV10-3	TRBJ2-3	few	NA
TGTGCCAGCAGCTTAGAGGCAGGGACCCTTAACTATGGCTACACCTTC	CASSLEAGTLNYGYTF	16	TRBV7-8	TRBJ1-2	NA	NA
TGTGCCAGTAGTATCGGAGAGGTAGCGAGGTCCTACAATGAGCAGTTCTTC	CASSIGEVARSYNEQFF	17	TRBV19	TRBJ2-1	many	NA
TGTGCCAGCACCCTGAGGGGGGGGAATTCACCCCTCCACTTT	CASTLRGGNSPLHF	14	TRBV12-3/TRBV12-4	TRBJ1-6	NA	NA
TGTGCCAGCAGGCGAACCGGGACAGGTGGAGATACGCAGTATTTT	CASRRTGTGGDTQYF	15	TRBV6-5	TRBJ2-3	NA	TRBD1
TGTGCCAGCAGTCCTAATGACAGGGAGGACGAGCAGTACTTC	CASSPNDREDEQYF	14	TRBV27	TRBJ2-7	few	NA
TGTGCCAGCAGCATCAGTTTGCAGAATGAAAAACTGTTTTTT	CASSISLQNEKLFF	14	TRBV12-3/TRBV12-4	TRBJ1-4	few	NA